One TCR beta chain is described in this entry. These data originate in a study of shared clonotypes between healthy human individuals. CD45RO-negative cells were positively selected for CCR7, leaving out terminally differentiated effector memory CD45RA+ cells. The germline gives CDR1 SGDLS, CDR2 YYNGEE. With 1 base clipped from V and 7 bases from J, the junction kept 8 bases outside the gene matches. CDR3 length equals 16 residues. TCRdb keeps only in-frame clones here, not all; method: immunoSEQ multiplex PCR. The sample has around 2,000,000 clones, approximately 94% seen once. This chain connects TRBV9 to TRBJ2-2, with 9 bases that match TRBD2. The receptor comes from a man younger than 35 in good health. The sample comprised naive CD8+ T cells sorted from blood. The CDR3 DNA reads as TGTGCCAGCAGCGTATCGGCTAGCGGGACGAACGGGGAGCTGTTTTTT. This gives the protein CASSVSASGTNGELFF.